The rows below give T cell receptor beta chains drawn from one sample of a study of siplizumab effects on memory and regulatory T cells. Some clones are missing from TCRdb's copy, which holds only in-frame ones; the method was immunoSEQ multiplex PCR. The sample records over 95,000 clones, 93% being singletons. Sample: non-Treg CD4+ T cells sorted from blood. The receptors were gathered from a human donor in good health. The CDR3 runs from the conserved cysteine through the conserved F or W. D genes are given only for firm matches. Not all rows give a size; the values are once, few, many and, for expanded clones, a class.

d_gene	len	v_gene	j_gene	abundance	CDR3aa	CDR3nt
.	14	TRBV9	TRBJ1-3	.	CASSAMRVGNTIYF	TGTGCCAGCAGCGCAATGAGGGTTGGAAACACCATATATTTT
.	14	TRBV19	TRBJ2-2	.	CASSTGIGTGELFF	TGTGCCAGTAGTACAGGGATAGGCACCGGGGAGCTGTTTTTT
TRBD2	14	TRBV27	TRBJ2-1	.	CASSFRGLAGEPFF	TGTGCCAGCAGTTTCCGGGGACTAGCGGGGGAGCCGTTCTTC
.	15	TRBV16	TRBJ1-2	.	CASSQASLGIGGYTF	TGTGCCAGCAGCCAGGCCTCCTTAGGGATAGGAGGCTACACCTTC
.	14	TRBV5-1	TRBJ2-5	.	CASSLASSAVTQYF	TGCGCCAGCAGCTTGGCTAGCAGTGCAGTGACCCAGTACTTC
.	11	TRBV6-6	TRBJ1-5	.	CASSYLGSQHF	TGTGCCAGCAGTTACCTGGGGTCCCAGCATTTT
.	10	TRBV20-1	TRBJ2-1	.	CSALLLEQFF	TGCAGTGCCCTTCTTCTTGAGCAGTTCTTC
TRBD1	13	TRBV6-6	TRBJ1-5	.	CASRPGGSQPQHF	TGTGCCAGCAGACCAGGGGGCTCTCAGCCCCAGCATTTT
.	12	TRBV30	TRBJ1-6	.	CASQPQDSPLHF	TGTGCCTCGCAACCCCAGGATTCACCCCTCCACTTT
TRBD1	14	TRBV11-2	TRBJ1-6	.	CASSRTGINSPLHF	TGTGCCAGCAGTCGGACAGGCATAAATTCACCCCTCCACTTT
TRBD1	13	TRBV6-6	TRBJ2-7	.	CASSSQGEDEQYF	TGTGCCAGCAGCTCACAGGGGGAAGACGAGCAGTACTTC
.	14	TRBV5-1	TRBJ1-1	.	CASSLTGMNTEAFF	TGCGCCAGCAGCTTAACGGGGATGAACACTGAAGCTTTCTTT
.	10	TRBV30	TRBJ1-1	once	CASLKPGAFF	TGTGCCTCTCTAAAACCCGGGGCTTTCTTT
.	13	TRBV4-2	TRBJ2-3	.	CASSQQGPDTQYF	TGTGCCAGCAGCCAACAGGGCCCAGATACGCAGTATTTT
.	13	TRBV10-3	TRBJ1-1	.	CAISIGGDTEAFF	TGTGCCATCAGCATTGGAGGGGACACTGAAGCTTTCTTT
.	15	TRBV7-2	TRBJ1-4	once	CASSHSTGFNEKLFF	TGTGCCAGCAGCCACTCGACAGGTTTTAATGAAAAACTGTTTTTT
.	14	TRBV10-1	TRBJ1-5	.	CASKRYRYFQPQHF	TGCGCCAGCAAAAGGTATCGGTACTTCCAGCCCCAGCATTTT
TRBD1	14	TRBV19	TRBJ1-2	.	CASSVTGGYYGYTF	TGTGCCAGTAGTGTGACAGGGGGCTACTATGGCTACACCTTC
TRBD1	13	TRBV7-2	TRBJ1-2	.	CASSSTGGYGYTF	TGTGCCAGCAGTTCCACAGGGGGCTATGGCTACACCTTC
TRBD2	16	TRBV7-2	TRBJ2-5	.	CASRRTSGGARETQYF	TGTGCCAGCAGAAGAACTAGCGGGGGGGCGAGAGAGACCCAGTACTTC
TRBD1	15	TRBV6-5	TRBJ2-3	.	CASTMGQGKGDTQYF	TGTGCCAGCACCATGGGACAGGGAAAAGGTGATACGCAGTATTTT
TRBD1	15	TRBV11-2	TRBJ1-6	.	CASSARRGPYSPLHF	TGTGCCAGCAGCGCCCGGAGGGGGCCGTATTCACCCCTCCACTTT
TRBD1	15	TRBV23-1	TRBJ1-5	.	CASSRRDRGGQPQHF	TGCGCCAGCAGTCGGAGGGACAGGGGGGGTCAGCCCCAGCATTTT
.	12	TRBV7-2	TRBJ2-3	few	CASSQGADTQYF	TGTGCCAGCAGCCAGGGCGCAGATACGCAGTATTTT
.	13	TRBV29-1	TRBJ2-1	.	CSPRLQGYNEQFF	TGCAGCCCTAGACTACAGGGTTACAATGAGCAGTTCTTC
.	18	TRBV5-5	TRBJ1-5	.	CASSLSATGTYSNQPQHF	TGTGCCAGCAGCTTGTCCGCCACAGGGACATATAGCAATCAGCCCCAGCATTTT
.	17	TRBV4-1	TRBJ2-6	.	CASSQETAFPGANVLTF	TGCGCCAGCAGCCAAGAGACAGCGTTTCCTGGGGCCAACGTCCTGACTTTC
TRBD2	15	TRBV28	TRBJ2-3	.	CASSLAGRASDTQYF	TGTGCCAGCAGTTTGGCAGGGAGGGCCTCGGATACGCAGTATTTT
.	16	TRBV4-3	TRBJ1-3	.	CASSEAPSHSGNTIYF	TGCGCCAGCAGCGAGGCCCCCAGCCACTCTGGAAACACCATATATTTT